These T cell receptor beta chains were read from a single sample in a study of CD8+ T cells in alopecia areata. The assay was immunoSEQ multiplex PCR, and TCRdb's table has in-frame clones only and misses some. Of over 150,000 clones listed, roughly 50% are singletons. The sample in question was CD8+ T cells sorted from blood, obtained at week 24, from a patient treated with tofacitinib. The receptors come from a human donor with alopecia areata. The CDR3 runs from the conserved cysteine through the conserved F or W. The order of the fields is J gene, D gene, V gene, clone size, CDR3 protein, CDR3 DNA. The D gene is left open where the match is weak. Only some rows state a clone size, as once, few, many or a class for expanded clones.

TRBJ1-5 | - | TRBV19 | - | CASSMQVRDQPQHF | TGTGCCAGTAGTATGCAGGTCCGGGATCAGCCCCAGCATTTT
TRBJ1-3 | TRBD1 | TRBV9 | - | CASSVRPEGQGDTIYF | TGTGCCAGCAGCGTGCGCCCGGAGGGACAGGGGGACACCATATATTTT
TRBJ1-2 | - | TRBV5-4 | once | CASTADRSYIDGYTF | TGTGCCAGCACCGCGGACCGTTCATACATTGATGGCTACACCTTC
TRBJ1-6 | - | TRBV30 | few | CAWSSTGNSPLHF | TGTGCCTGGAGTTCAACGGGGAATTCACCCCTCCACTTT
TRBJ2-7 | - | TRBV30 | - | CAWREYGYEQYF | TGTGCCTGGAGGGAGTATGGGTACGAGCAGTACTTC
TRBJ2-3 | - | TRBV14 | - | CASSPDYTQYF | TGTGCCAGCAGCCCGGATTATACGCAGTATTTT
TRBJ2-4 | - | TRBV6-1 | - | CASSPDPGGMKLQYF | TGTGCCAGCAGCCCCGACCCTGGAGGCATGAAACTTCAGTACTTC
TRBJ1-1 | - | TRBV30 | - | CAWSLGGNEAFF | TGTGCCTGGAGTTTGGGGGGGAATGAAGCTTTCTTT
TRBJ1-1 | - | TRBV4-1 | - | CASSQDPVTVNTEAFF | TGCGCCAGCAGCCAAGATCCCGTGACAGTCAACACTGAAGCTTTCTTT
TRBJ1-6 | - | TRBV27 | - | CASSISQWGYNSPLHF | TGTGCCAGCAGTATTAGTCAGTGGGGATATAATTCACCCCTCCACTTT
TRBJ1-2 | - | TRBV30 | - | CAWSVASEGYGYTF | TGTGCCTGGAGTGTAGCCAGTGAAGGCTATGGCTACACCTTC
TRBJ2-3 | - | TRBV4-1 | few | CASSHRRGSTDTQYF | TGCGCCAGCAGCCACCGACGCGGAAGCACAGATACGCAGTATTTT
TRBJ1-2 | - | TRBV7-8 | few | CASSYTGGDGYTF | TGTGCCAGCAGCTATACCGGAGGCGATGGCTACACCTTC
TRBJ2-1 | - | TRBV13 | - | CASSSGRTVNNEQFF | TGTGCCAGCAGCTCCGGGAGGACAGTTAACAATGAGCAGTTCTTC
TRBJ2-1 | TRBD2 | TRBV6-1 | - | CASSEVPGGEYNEQFF | TGTGCCAGCAGTGAAGTACCGGGGGGGGAATACAATGAGCAGTTCTTC
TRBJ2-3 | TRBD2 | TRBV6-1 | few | CASSEFGSGGAVTDTQYF | TGTGCCAGCAGTGAATTTGGTAGCGGGGGGGCCGTCACAGATACGCAGTATTTT
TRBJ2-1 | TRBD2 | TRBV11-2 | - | CASSLGLAGEQFF | TGTGCCAGCAGCCTTGGACTAGCCGGGGAGCAGTTCTTC
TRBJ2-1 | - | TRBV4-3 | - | CASSQVVMGANLYNEQFF | TGCGCCAGCAGCCAAGTTGTGATGGGCGCGAATCTCTACAATGAGCAGTTCTTC
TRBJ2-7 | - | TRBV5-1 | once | CASSLAGTYEQYF | TGCGCCAGCAGCTTGGCAGGGACATACGAGCAGTACTTC
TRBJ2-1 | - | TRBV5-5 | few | CASSTTIGTYNEQFF | TGTGCCAGCAGCACAACCATCGGAACCTACAATGAGCAGTTCTTC
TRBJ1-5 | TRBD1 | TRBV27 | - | CASSRGGGQPQHF | TGTGCCAGCAGCCGAGGGGGCGGTCAGCCCCAGCATTTT
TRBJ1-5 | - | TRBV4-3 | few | CASSLDRFNQPQHF | TGCGCCAGCAGCCTGGACCGTTTCAATCAGCCCCAGCATTTT
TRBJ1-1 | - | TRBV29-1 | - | CSVEEGIGIMNTEAFF | TGCAGCGTTGAAGAAGGTATCGGTATCATGAACACTGAAGCTTTCTTT
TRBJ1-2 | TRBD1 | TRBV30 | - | CAWRPGQGGDYGYTF | TGTGCCTGGAGACCGGGACAGGGTGGGGACTATGGCTACACCTTC
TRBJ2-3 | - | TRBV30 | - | CAGGEGSRDTQYF | TGTGCCGGAGGAGAGGGGAGTAGAGATACGCAGTATTTT
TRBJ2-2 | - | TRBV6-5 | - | CASSYIPDTGELFF | TGTGCCAGCAGTTACATTCCGGACACCGGGGAGCTGTTTTTT
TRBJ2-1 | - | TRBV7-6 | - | CASSLVQTTALSYNEQFF | TGTGCCAGCAGCTTAGTACAAACGACAGCGCTCTCCTACAATGAGCAGTTCTTC
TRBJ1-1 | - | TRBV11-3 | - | CASSVGYTEAFF | TGTGCCAGCAGCGTTGGGTACACTGAAGCTTTCTTT
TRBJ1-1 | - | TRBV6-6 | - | CASSYSEELMNAEAFF | TGTGCCAGCAGTTATTCAGAAGAACTGATGAACGCTGAAGCTTTCTTT
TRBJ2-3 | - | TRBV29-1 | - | CSVELAASTDTQYF | TGCAGCGTTGAGCTAGCAGCTAGCACAGATACGCAGTATTTT